This TCR beta chain emerged from a study of vaccination and CD4 T cells after COVID-19 (dated by TCRdb to between 2021 and 2024). Background on the whole study: Convalescent patients had a positive SARS-CoV-2 result on nasal swab PCR, and of these patients, several had mild disease and one had severe disease. In under 13 COVID-19 convalescent patients and a few infection-naive healthy vaccine recipients, researchers compared the spike-specific CD4+ TCR repertoire from before mRNA vaccination with the repertoire from after. Participants received two doses of either the Pfizer-BioNTech BNT162b2 vaccine (n=8) or the Moderna mRNA-1273 vaccine (n=2). Control cultures received a CEFX viral epitope pool as the positive control, an HIV-1 Nef peptide pool as the negative control, or no peptide. The time from the second vaccine dose to post-vaccine blood sampling had a median of approximately 72 days and ranged from about 14 to 241 days. In the convalescent cohort there were six males and four females, among whom were two Hispanic individuals, seven Caucasians, two Asians and one multiracial person. The cultures were stimulated with overlapping spike peptide pools from SARS-CoV-2 and from the common cold coronaviruses HCoV-NL63, HCoV-OC43 and HCoV-229E. Post-COVID blood samples were collected from convalescent patients a median of roughly 100 days after diagnosis, with a range of roughly 30 to 161 days. Points the paper makes about the study in general: Although the median number of SARS-CoV-2-reactive clonotypes went up from roughly 23 after infection to 35 to 40 after vaccination, the increase was not significant. Among convalescent patients, a median about 87% of the SARS-CoV-2-reactive clones seen after vaccination appeared only after vaccination, which suggests priming specific to the vaccine. In convalescent patients, nearly all vaccine-specific clones (304 of 307) were found to be mono-reactive for SARS-CoV-2 spike rather than cross-reactive with common cold coronaviruses. The study included relatively few convalescent patients and did not analyze early timepoints after natural infection.

Looking up the germline V gene yields CDR1 MNHEY and CDR2 SVGEGT. A distance of 12 bases separates the germline ends of V and J, which lose 3 bases and 3 bases respectively. Measured from the cysteine to the phenylalanine, the CDR3 is 15 residues long. The read is trimmed to its CDR3 DNA, 45 bases read in frame from base 1. The treatment or condition label corresponds to: approximately 10-day PBMC culture with coronavirus spike peptide pools or control peptides (ViraFEST assay). To expand antigen-specific T cells with peptide pools and then pick out the expanded clonotypes through TCR sequencing, the study relied on the ViraFEST assay. The positive SARS-CoV-2 PCR tests of the convalescent patients were dated from March to December 2020, before the Alpha, Beta and Delta variants emerged in the United States. Each well held two million PBMCs cultured with 9 to 10 ug/ml peptide pools in IMDM containing around 5% human AB serum and around 10 IU/ml IL-2. On days 3 and 7, half of the culture medium was replaced with fresh IL-2-containing medium. After roughly 11 days of culture, CD4+ T cells were isolated by negative selection with the EasySep CD4+ T cell isolation kit. PBMCs were separated from whole blood using Ficoll-Paque Plus gradient centrifugation and then either used fresh or cryopreserved at -140C. In general, triplicate wells were set up for every culture condition.

Library generation was performed with PCR. DNA from cultured CD4+ T cells underwent TCR sequencing with the Oncomine TCR Beta short-read assay at the Johns Hopkins FTIC core. Genomic DNA was extracted from the cultured CD4+ T cells with the QIAamp micro DNA kit. Oncomine TCR Beta libraries made from cultured CD4+ T cells were pooled using unique dual indexes and sequenced on an Illumina iSeq 100. The paper's data handling went like this. Non-productive sequences were filtered out, and CDR3s that did not start with C, did not end with F or W, or were shorter than 7 amino acids were discarded. The MANAFEST web application was used to identify antigen-specific clonotypes by comparing peptide-stimulated wells against reference wells and other culture wells. To be called positive, a clone needed an FDR below 0.05, an odds ratio above 5, and a productive frequency above 0.1% in at least two of three replicate wells. Clonotypes that were significantly expanded in both SARS-CoV-2 spike wells and at least one common cold coronavirus spike condition were defined as cross-reactive. Using R version 3.6.1, CDR3 homology was evaluated through Levenshtein distances (stringdist) along with unrooted phylogenetic trees (ape). TCRdb trimmed public reads at Q25 via fastp, called clones via MiXCR and kept in-frame beta chains. When rows share a CDR3 protein, they turn into one entry using the most common DNA and genes. The V and J calls and clone size are TCRdb's, not the authors'. The sample profile shows 15,000 to 20,000 distinct CDR3 sequences; 40% to 55% of them were found once. Clones ranked in the top ten supply over 9.5% of the sample.

This clonotype was seen only once. Its specific antigen is unknown. The input lacks base qualities; no much larger clone sits a single base away. One read is thin evidence. The rearranged segments are TRBV6-2 or TRBV6-3 and TRBJ2-1, with the D segment possibly TRBD1 or TRBD2, each aligning over 5 bases. This clonotype was sampled from a human donor who had recovered from COVID-19. Sequenced: CD4+ T cells from blood, cultured in vitro. The DNA sequence is TGTGCCAGCAGTTATACCGGGACCGACTACAATGAGCAGTTCTTC. This codes for CASSYTGTDYNEQFF.